A single sample gave rise to the 20 T cell receptor beta chains below, sequenced in a study of blood T cell repertoires in COVID-19. Here immunoSEQ multiplex PCR was the method, and the copy in TCRdb shows in-frame clones only, minus some. The sample shows 6,400 or so clones, about 89% of them seen only once. Sequenced input: peripheral blood. Every receptor here comes from a human donor in a cohort sampled during active COVID-19. The donor label of this sample is uncertain.

This clone is labeled large. The V call is TRBV2, the J call TRBJ2-7; possible D gene TRBD2, 5 bases. Between the trimmed V and J ends, which lost 8 bases and 0 bases, there was a span of 17 bases. This CDR3 comprises 15 residues. CDR1 is SNHLY, CDR2 FYNNEI, per germline. CDR3 nucleotide sequence: TGTGCCAGCTCAAACCGGGGAATCAGCTCCTACGAGCAGTACTTC. Amino acid sequence: CASSNRGISSYEQYF. The complete variable domain, with remaining parts taken from reference TRBV2 and TRBJ2-7, reads EPEVTQTPSHQVTQMGQEVILRCVPISNHLYFYWYRQILGQKVEFLVSFYNNEISEKSEIFDDQFSVERPDGSNFTLKIRSTKLEDSAMYFCASSNRGISSYEQYFGPGTRLTVT.

The chain is built from TRBV5-8 and TRBJ2-5; no definite D call. From germline, CDR1 is SGHTS and CDR2 YDEGEE. CDR3 size: 14 residues. V lost 0 bases and J lost 2, with 8 bases in between. CDR3 sequence (DNA): TGTGCCAGCAGCTTGGTATCAGGTCAAGAGACCCAGTACTTC. Protein product: CASSLVSGQETQYF. Full variable domain (missing parts from reference TRBV5-8 and TRBJ2-5): EAGVTQSPTHLIKTRGQQATLRCSPISGHTSVYWYQQALGLGLQFLLWYDEGEERNRGNFPPRFSGRQFPNYSSELNVNALELEDSALYLCASSLVSGQETQYFGPGTRLLVL.

The V gene is TRBV19, the J gene TRBJ2-7, with 9 bases aligning to TRBD2. The CDR3 totals 15 residues. J gave up 0 bases and V 6 bases, and 6 bases lay outside the gene matches. Germline loops: CDR1 LNHDA, CDR2 SQIVND (reference sequence). The CDR3 loop is CASSRTSARSYEQYF. CDR3 bases: TGTGCCAGTAGCCGGACTAGCGCCCGCTCCTACGAGCAGTACTTC.

The CDR3 spells CASSGQTYEQYF. The CDR3 coding sequence is TGTGCCAGCTCGGGACAGACCTACGAGCAGTACTTC. This sequence joins TRBV2 and TRBJ2-7, with 7 nucleotides matching TRBD1. This CDR3 is 12 amino acids long. Germline V lookup: CDR1 SNHLY, CDR2 FYNNEI. After removal of 8 bases from V and 2 bases from J, the junction contained 3 bases not matched to a gene.

The chain couples TRBV19 to TRBJ2-7, with TRBD1 matching 8 bases. Germline-derived CDR1 and CDR2 are LNHDA and SQIVND (reference sequence). The CDR3 consists of 14 residues. Unmatched junction bases numbered 5, after V lost 5 bases and J lost 2 bases. CDR3 amino acids: CASSSDRVAYEQYF. The CDR3, as DNA: TGTGCCAGTAGTTCGGACAGGGTGGCCTACGAGCAGTACTTC.

The J gene is TRBJ2-7, the V gene TRBV24-1; weak D call: TRBD2 (5 bases). CDR1 and CDR2 (germline): KGHDR, SFDVKD. This CDR3 has 13 amino acids. Trimming cost V 4 bases and J 10 bases, with 16 bases left between them. This CDR3 reads CATSDHRTGRQYF. The CDR3 DNA follows: TGTGCCACCAGTGACCACCGGACTGGACGACAGTACTTC.

J is TRBJ2-6 and V is TRBV5-4; tentatively, D is TRBD2 (5 bases). Germline V gives CDR1 SGHNT, CDR2 YYREEE (reference sequence). CDR3 length: 16 residues. The V and J ends lost 2 bases and 0 bases respectively, with 9 bases between them. The CDR3 DNA follows: TGTGCCAGCAGCTTTCTCGGGGTCTCTGGGGCCAACGTCCTGACTTTC. It is translated as CASSFLGVSGANVLTF.

The J gene is TRBJ2-1, the V gene TRBV7-8; possibly TRBD2 for D (5 bases). This CDR3 comprises 16 residues. The germline V and J ends were trimmed by 5 bases and 1 base, with 15 bases remaining between them. CDR1 is SGHVS and CDR2 is FQNEAQ in the germline V gene. This chain's CDR3 is CASSQLEEFSYNEQFF. The CDR3 DNA reads TGTGCCAGCAGCCAACTAGAGGAGTTTTCCTACAATGAGCAGTTCTTC. Using reference TRBV7-8 and TRBJ2-1 for the parts outside the CDR3, the full variable domain is GAGVSQSPRYKVAKRGQDVALRCDPISGHVSLFWYQQALGQGPEFLTYFQNEAQLDKSGLPSDRFFAERPEGSVSTLKIQRTQQEDSAVYLCASSQLEEFSYNEQFFGPGTRLTVL.

The V call is TRBV7-6, the J call TRBJ1-6; D is uncertain. Deletions cut 1 base from V and 0 bases from J, with 10 bases between. This CDR3 is built from 17 residues. Germline V CDR1 and CDR2: SGHVS, FNYEAQ. The CDR3 protein is CASSLGPSSSYNSPLHF. CDR3 nucleotides: TGTGCCAGCAGCTTAGGTCCGAGTTCCTCCTATAATTCACCCCTCCACTTT.

The rearrangement links TRBV7-9 to TRBJ2-1; 11 bases fit TRBD2. This CDR3 is 16 amino acids long. The germline V gene encodes CDR1 SEHNR and CDR2 FQNEAQ (reference sequence). The junction had 10 bases not matched to a gene; V was cut back by 5 bases and J by 7 bases. The CDR3 DNA sequence: TGTGCCAGCAGCCTTTCTAGGACTAGCGGGTGGAATGAGCAGTTCTTC. This translates into CASSLSRTSGWNEQFF.

This sequence joins TRBV14 and TRBJ2-1; 8 bases are shared with TRBD2. The CDR3 is made up of 15 amino acids. V lost 2 bases and J lost 8; bases outside the gene matches: 8. Looked up from germline, CDR1 is SGHDN and CDR2 is FVKESK. Here the CDR3 reads CASSQIAGGRDEQFF. Here the CDR3 DNA reads TGTGCCAGCAGCCAAATTGCGGGAGGCCGGGATGAGCAGTTCTTC.

This rearrangement joins TRBV7-8 to TRBJ2-7; the match to TRBD1 covers 8 bases. Germline V gives CDR1 SGHVS, CDR2 FQNEAQ. After removal of 5 bases from V and 3 bases from J, the junction contained 9 bases not matched to a gene. The CDR3 is made up of 15 amino acids. The CDR3 nucleotides read TGTGCCAGCAGCAAAAGACAGGGGAATTTCTACGAGCAGTACTTC. It encodes CASSKRQGNFYEQYF. Complete variable domain (other parts from reference TRBV7-8 and TRBJ2-7): GAGVSQSPRYKVAKRGQDVALRCDPISGHVSLFWYQQALGQGPEFLTYFQNEAQLDKSGLPSDRFFAERPEGSVSTLKIQRTQQEDSAVYLCASSKRQGNFYEQYFGPGTRLTVT.

This chain links TRBV5-1 with TRBJ2-5; TRBD1 is a possible D gene (5 bases). Per the germline V gene, CDR1 is SGHRS and CDR2 is YFSETQ. The V end lost 5 bases, the J end lost 2 bases, and 13 bases lay between the germline ends. This CDR3 has 14 amino acids. CDR3 sequence reads: CASSPLGPQETQYF. CDR3 nucleotides: TGCGCCAGCAGTCCGCTGGGGCCTCAAGAGACCCAGTACTTC.

The chain employs TRBV5-1 and TRBJ1-1; 10 bases agree with TRBD1. With 0 bases clipped from V and 7 bases from J, the junction kept 9 bases outside the gene matches. Per germline, CDR1 SGHRS and CDR2 YFSETQ. CDR3 size: 16 residues. Here the CDR3 reads CASSLAGTGEAGEAFF. Written as DNA, the CDR3 is TGCGCCAGCAGCTTGGCCGGGACAGGGGAAGCGGGTGAAGCTTTCTTT.

The rearrangement joins TRBV5-1 to TRBJ2-1; 8 nucleotides line up with TRBD2. The CDR3 consists of 13 residues. The germline V gene has CDR1 SGHRS and CDR2 YFSETQ. Trimming at V came to 4 bases and at J to 5 bases, leaving 2 bases not matched to a gene. CDR3 region: CASSTSGDNEQFF. The CDR3 DNA is TGCGCCAGCAGCACTAGCGGTGACAATGAGCAGTTCTTC.

The rearrangement links TRBV7-3 to TRBJ1-1; possibly TRBD1 for D (6 bases). Deletions cut 5 bases from V and 1 base from J, with 8 bases between. The germline V gene has CDR1 SGHTA and CDR2 FQGTGA. The CDR3 has 13 residues. The CDR3 DNA reads TGTGCCAGCAGCCAAGGGGGGAACACTGAAGCTTTCTTT. Translation gives CASSQGGNTEAFF.

The chain carries TRBV4-1 and TRBJ2-5; D might be TRBD2 (5 bases). V lost 0 bases, J lost 4 bases, and 15 bases lay in between. Germline V gives CDR1 MGHRA, CDR2 YSYEKL. The CDR3 has 16 amino acids. The CDR3 nucleotides read TGCGCCAGCAGCCAAGATGGATCGGGGATGGGAGAGACCCAGTACTTC. It codes for CASSQDGSGMGETQYF.

CDR3 nucleotide sequence: TGCAGTGGGGACAGACACTATGGCTACACCTTC. Translating it yields CSGDRHYGYTF. This sequence joins TRBV20-1 and TRBJ1-2; 7 positions agree with TRBD1. After removal of 7 bases from V and 3 bases from J, the junction contained 2 bases not matched to a gene. The CDR3 is 11 residues long. Germline V gene lookup returns CDR1 DFQATT and CDR2 SNEGSKA (reference sequence).

This chain uses TRBV19 with TRBJ1-5; 7 bases line up with TRBD1. J gave up 4 bases and V 5 bases, and 5 bases lay outside the gene matches. In germline, CDR1 is LNHDA, CDR2 SQIVND (reference sequence). The CDR3 is 14 amino acids. CDR3 protein: CASSPQQGNQPQHF. The CDR3 DNA follows: TGTGCCAGTAGTCCGCAACAGGGGAATCAGCCCCAGCATTTT.

This clone was observed a few times. The J gene is TRBJ1-3, the V gene TRBV3-1 (or the pseudogene TRBV3-2); D ambiguous. The ends were cut back, 2 bases at V and 0 bases at J, with 11 bases in the middle. CDR1 LGHDT and CDR2 YNNKEL come from the germline V gene (reference sequence). CDR3 length: 16 residues. The CDR3 nucleotides read TGTGCCAGCAGCCAATGGCTTTCCGACTCTGGAAACACCATATATTTT. Its protein product is CASSQWLSDSGNTIYF.